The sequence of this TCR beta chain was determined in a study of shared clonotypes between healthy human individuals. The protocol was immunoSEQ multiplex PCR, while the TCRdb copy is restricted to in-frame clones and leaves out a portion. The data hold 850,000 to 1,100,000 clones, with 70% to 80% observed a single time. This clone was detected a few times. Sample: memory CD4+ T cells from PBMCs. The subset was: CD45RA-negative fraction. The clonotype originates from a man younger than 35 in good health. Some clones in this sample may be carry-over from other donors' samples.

CDR3 sequence reads: CASSLFFRTRSNTQYF. In DNA, the CDR3 is TGTGCCAGCAGCTTATTCTTCCGGACTAGAAGCAATACGCAGTATTTT. The rearrangement uses TRBV7-2 and TRBJ2-3; 7 bases match TRBD2. J lost 7 bases, V lost 2 bases, and 12 bases had no gene match. CDR1 is SGHTA and CDR2 is FQGNSA in the germline V gene. This CDR3 contains 16 residues.